This TCR beta chain was identified in a study of monozygotic twins with inflammatory bowel disease. Findings of the study overall: Clonotype overlap with others was lower in IBD patients than in healthy twins, a difference that was greatest with disease activity. The results supported no single strong signal or clonotype associated with IBD.

The CDR3 is made up of 14 amino acids. Germline-derived CDR1 and CDR2 are MGHRA and YSYEKL. Researchers used template switching to add UMIs featuring a 6-nucleotide sample barcode. One entry per CDR3 protein, without DNA, is what TCRdb gives after re-calling the 5' RACE reads. The table for this sample gives just over 300,000 distinct CDR3 sequences. About this clonotype itself: Its antigen is undetermined.

Sequences were obtained from blood. The TCR comes from a human donor with ulcerative colitis or Crohn's disease, or a healthy co-twin of an affected twin (not recorded which). The rearrangement joins TRBV4-1 to TRBJ1-1. CDR3: CASSQVRVGTEAFF.